Each of the 10 T cell receptor beta chains below was sequenced from the same sample in a study of blood T cell repertoires in COVID-19. Profiling relied on immunoSEQ multiplex PCR, and the TCRdb table lists in-frame clones only, not all of them. The sample shows some 510,000 clones, over 75% of them seen only once. Sequenced: PBMCs or T cells enriched from blood (not recorded which). The origin of the receptors is a woman aged 40 to 50 who had recovered from COVID-19.

As concerns this clone: This specimen includes other DNA sequences encoding the same CDR3. The chain carries TRBV11-3 and TRBJ2-5, with no clear D. Germline CDR1 reads SGHNT; CDR2 reads YENEEA. The CDR3 sequence is 14 residues long. Trimming stripped 1 base from V and 2 bases from J, with 8 bases between. CDR3 region: CASSLGAGQETQYF. CDR3 DNA sequence: TGTGCCAGCAGCTTAGGGGCTGGACAAGAGACCCAGTACTTC.

In nucleotides, the CDR3 is TGTGCCAGCAGCTCCCAACAAGTAAATTCACCCCTCCACTTT. Translation gives CASSSQQVNSPLHF. The chain joins TRBV7-9 to TRBJ1-6; D remains ambiguous. The CDR3 totals 14 residues. V shed 4 bases and J shed 7 bases, with 11 bases lying between them. Germline loops: CDR1 SEHNR, CDR2 FQNEAQ (reference sequence).

The chain combines TRBV2 with TRBJ2-1; TRBD2 aligns across 12 bases. The J segment lost 8 bases and the V segment lost 7 bases, leaving 12 bases of the junction unmatched. The CDR3 totals 16 residues. Germline CDR1 SNHLY, CDR2 FYNNEI. This chain's CDR3 is CASIPSGLAGSDEQFF. Written as DNA, the CDR3 is TGTGCCAGCATTCCTAGCGGACTAGCGGGATCTGATGAGCAGTTCTTC.

The chain couples TRBV19 to TRBJ1-1; unclear D gene. Germline V lookup: CDR1 LNHDA, CDR2 SQIVND (reference sequence). Trimming pared 8 bases from V and 2 bases from J, leaving 9 bases between. CDR3 length: 12 residues. In DNA form, the CDR3 reads TGTGCCAGTTCCGGAGTTAACACTGAAGCTTTCTTT. Its translation: CASSGVNTEAFF.

The chain recombines TRBV4-2 with TRBJ1-2, with D maybe TRBD1 (5 bases). Per germline, CDR1 LGHNA and CDR2 YNFKEQ. The length of the CDR3 is 14 residues. With 1 base removed from V and 7 bases from J, the gap between germline ends came to 13 bases. The CDR3 sequence is CASSQGGGSGGYTF. In nucleotides, the CDR3 is TGTGCCAGCAGCCAAGGGGGGGGTTCGGGTGGCTACACCTTC.

The chain joins TRBV9 to TRBJ1-2, with D maybe TRBD1 (5 bases). Trimming shortened V by 1 base and J by 4 bases, and 11 bases separated the two germline ends. CDR3 size: 14 residues. Germline values: CDR1 SGDLS, CDR2 YYNGEE. DNA for the CDR3: TGTGCCAGCAGCGTAACCCGACAGAGCTATGGCTACACCTTC. This gives the protein CASSVTRQSYGYTF. The full variable domain, in which reference TRBV9 and TRBJ1-2 provide the parts outside the CDR3, is DSGVTQTPKHLITATGQRVTLRCSPRSGDLSVYWYQQSLDQGLQFLIQYYNGEERAKGNILERFSAQQFPDLHSELNLSSLELGDSALYFCASSVTRQSYGYTFGSGTRLTVV.

The gene calls are TRBV6-5 and TRBJ2-1; D is uncertain. Trimming left V 0 bases short and J 8 bases short, with 8 bases between. Germline V gene lookup returns CDR1 MNHEY and CDR2 SVGAGI. The CDR3 is made up of 13 amino acids. The CDR3, as DNA: TGTGCCAGCAGTTACTCGGGTGGGCATGAGCAGTTCTTC. Translated, it gives CASSYSGGHEQFF.

The V and J genes are TRBV7-9 and TRBJ1-2, with D possibly TRBD1 on 5 matching bases. The CDR3 has 18 residues. Germline CDR1 is SEHNR and CDR2 is FQNEAQ (reference sequence). Trimming left V 5 bases short and J 2 bases short, with 24 bases between. Written as DNA, the CDR3 is TGTGCCAGCAGCGGAACTGAGCGTCGGGGGTACGGGAACTATGGCTACACCTTC. Translation: CASSGTERRGYGNYGYTF.

The chain combines TRBV4-2 with TRBJ2-1; 12 bases line up with TRBD2. Germline assignment: CDR1 LGHNA and CDR2 YNFKEQ. J was trimmed by 4 bases and V by 4 bases; bases with no gene match: 5. This CDR3 is built from 16 residues. For the CDR3, the DNA is TGTGCCAGCAGCCCCCTAGCGGGAGGGCTATACAATGAGCAGTTCTTC. It is translated as CASSPLAGGLYNEQFF.

The rearrangement links TRBV27 to TRBJ2-7, with TRBD1 matching over 7 bases. CDR1 is MNHEY, CDR2 SMNVEV, per germline (reference sequence). The CDR3 is made up of 14 amino acids. Germline trimming cut 6 bases from V and 3 bases from J; bases unmatched to any gene: 8. CDR3 sequence: CASRLRDSFYEQYF. The CDR3 nucleotides read TGTGCCAGCAGGCTCCGGGACAGCTTCTACGAGCAGTACTTC.